Listed here are 26 T cell receptor beta chains from one sample, sequenced in a study of T cell responses to AZD1222 COVID-19 vaccine. TCRdb's copy holds only in-frame clones and misses some; the assay was immunoSEQ multiplex PCR. The sample carries 250,000 to 300,000 clones, approximately 94% recorded once. The source was peripheral blood, collected 28 days after the second AZD1222 dose. The receptors were gathered from an adult who received the AZD1222 COVID-19 vaccine.

This chain links TRBV5-1 with TRBJ1-4; 7 bases are shared with TRBD1. Trimming took 3 bases from V and 3 from J; bases not matched to a gene: 8. The CDR3 runs 16 residues. Germline values: CDR1 SGHRS, CDR2 YFSETQ. The CDR3 loop is CASSSGTEGSNEKLFF. CDR3 coding DNA: TGCGCCAGCAGCTCCGGGACAGAGGGATCTAATGAAAAACTGTTTTTT.

The chain joins TRBV6-5 to TRBJ1-5; D is unclear. Germline V CDR1 and CDR2: MNHEY, SVGAGI. Trimming pared 4 bases from V and 4 bases from J, leaving 8 bases between. The CDR3 runs 13 residues. The CDR3 DNA reads as TGTGCCAGCAGTTTTAGACCAAATCAGCCCCAGCATTTT. Translation: CASSFRPNQPQHF.

The chain combines TRBV9 with TRBJ1-1, with D unclear. V lost 0 bases and J lost 1, with 7 bases in between. CDR3 length equals 14 residues. Germline V gene lookup returns CDR1 SGDLS and CDR2 YYNGEE. CDR3 protein: CASSVGPENTEAFF. Written as DNA, the CDR3 is TGTGCCAGCAGCGTAGGTCCGGAGAACACTGAAGCTTTCTTT.

The J gene is TRBJ2-3, the V gene TRBV5-1; D not certain. V was pared by 0 bases and J by 2 bases, with 7 bases between. The CDR3 is made up of 14 amino acids. Germline values: CDR1 SGHRS, CDR2 YFSETQ. CDR3 sequence: CASSLGPLTDTQYF. CDR3 DNA: TGCGCCAGCAGCTTGGGTCCACTCACAGATACGCAGTATTTT.

The J gene is TRBJ2-7, the V gene TRBV4-3; no reliable D call. Trimming took off 0 bases at V and 0 bases at J, with 9 bases between the two ends. Germline CDR1 reads LGHNA; CDR2 reads YSLEER. CDR3 length equals 15 residues. The CDR3 nucleotides are TGCGCCAGCAGCCAAGATCTAAGGATCTCCTACGAGCAGTACTTC. As protein: CASSQDLRISYEQYF.

V usage is TRBV28 and J usage is TRBJ1-5; D might be TRBD1 (6 bases). The germline V gene has CDR1 MDHEN and CDR2 SYDVKM. CDR3 size: 15 residues. The V and J ends lost 11 bases and 0 bases respectively, with 17 bases between them. The CDR3 nucleotides read TGTGCCGTAAACAGGGTTGGGGATAGCAATCAGCCCCAGCATTTT. This encodes CAVNRVGDSNQPQHF.

The rearrangement uses TRBV6-2 or TRBV6-3 and TRBJ2-7, with TRBD2 as a possible D gene (6 bases). Deletions cut 0 bases from V and 3 bases from J, with 15 bases between. The CDR3 is 16 residues long. Germline lookup yields CDR1 MNHEY and CDR2 SVGEGT. The CDR3 sequence: CASSYSGGGLHYEQYF. The CDR3 DNA is TGTGCCAGCAGTTACTCGGGGGGAGGACTCCACTACGAGCAGTACTTC.

The CDR3 nucleotides read TGTGCCAGCAGCTCGGCCCCCGTCTCTGAAGCTTTCTTT. Its translation: CASSSAPVSEAFF. The chain carries TRBV7-3 and TRBJ1-1; D is unresolved. The V and J ends lost 4 bases and 6 bases respectively, with 12 bases between them. This CDR3 region has 13 residues. CDR1 is SGHTA and CDR2 is FQGTGA in the germline V gene.

The chain has TRBV4-2 and TRBJ2-2; 7 bases line up with TRBD1. CDR1 is LGHNA and CDR2 is YNFKEQ in the germline V gene. This CDR3 is 16 amino acids long. V was pared by 0 bases and J by 5 bases, with 6 bases of the junction left unmatched. CDR3 in amino acids: CASSQEKGAQTGELFF. Here the CDR3 DNA reads TGTGCCAGCAGCCAAGAGAAGGGGGCCCAGACCGGGGAGCTGTTTTTT.

This clone occurred a few times. The chain joins TRBV6-5 to TRBJ2-2; 9 bases map to TRBD2. Germline V gives CDR1 MNHEY, CDR2 SVGAGI. The CDR3 runs 15 residues. V gave up 5 bases and J gave up 0 bases; unmatched junction bases: 1. CDR3 sequence (DNA): TGTGCCAGCAGTCGACTAGCGGCGAACACCGGGGAGCTGTTTTTT. Residues: CASSRLAANTGELFF.

The chain recombines TRBV7-8 with TRBJ1-2; 11 positions match TRBD1. The CDR3 loop spans 17 amino acids. Germline V CDR1 and CDR2: SGHVS, FQNEAQ. The ends lost 4 bases at V and 5 bases at J; junction bases unmatched: 12. The CDR3 DNA reads as TGTGCCAGCAGCTCCACCTCCGGGACAGGGGGAACTTATGGCTACACCTTC. The encoded protein is CASSSTSGTGGTYGYTF. Combining the CDR3 with reference TRBV7-8 and TRBJ1-2 gives the whole variable domain GAGVSQSPRYKVAKRGQDVALRCDPISGHVSLFWYQQALGQGPEFLTYFQNEAQLDKSGLPSDRFFAERPEGSVSTLKIQRTQQEDSAVYLCASSSTSGTGGTYGYTFGSGTRLTVV.

CDR3 bases: TGCGCCAGCAGCCCCCAAGGTGGGGCTCATAGGGACGAGCAGTACTTC. As protein: CASSPQGGAHRDEQYF. The chain is built from TRBV5-1 and TRBJ2-7; tentative D call: TRBD1 (5 bases). Germline V CDR1 and CDR2: SGHRS, YFSETQ. V was trimmed by 4 bases and J by 5 bases, leaving 22 bases between them. The CDR3 runs 16 residues.

This clone has only one observation. The genes are TRBV11-3 and TRBJ1-1; D not resolved. This CDR3 spans 13 amino acids. With 3 bases removed from V and 0 bases from J, the gap between germline ends came to 5 bases. CDR1 SGHNT and CDR2 YENEEA come from the germline V gene. The CDR3 DNA follows: TGTGCCAGCAGCTTGGAGGTGAACACTGAAGCTTTCTTT. It codes for CASSLEVNTEAFF.

This chain links TRBV29-1 with TRBJ1-1; tentative D call: TRBD1 (5 bases). Germline V gene sequence: CDR1 SQVTM, CDR2 ANQGSEA. The CDR3 is 11 residues long. The DNA for the CDR3 is TGCGGGGGGAAGATGAACACTGAAGCTTTCTTT. Residues: CGGKMNTEAFF.

The rearrangement links TRBV28 to TRBJ1-5; D is unclear. CDR1 and CDR2 from the germline V gene are MDHEN and SYDVKM. There are 14 residues in the CDR3. Trimming removed 2 bases at V and 3 bases at J, with 8 bases between. DNA for the CDR3: TGTGCCAGCAGTTTAGGCCAATACAATCAGCCCCAGCATTTT. It yields the protein CASSLGQYNQPQHF.

The rearrangement joins TRBV5-4 to TRBJ2-2, with D perhaps TRBD2 (7 bases). Germline V gene lookup returns CDR1 SGHNT and CDR2 YYREEE (reference sequence). Trimming stripped 5 bases from V and 4 bases from J, with 15 bases between. The CDR3 is 15 residues long. The CDR3 reads CASSRRGATTGELFF. CDR3 nucleotide sequence: TGTGCCAGCAGTCGCCGGGGGGCTACCACCGGGGAGCTGTTTTTT.

The chain joins TRBV2 to TRBJ2-7; D is unclear. The CDR3 contains 12 residues. V was pared by 6 bases and J by 3 bases, with 9 bases between. The germline gives CDR1 SNHLY, CDR2 FYNNEI. CDR3 amino acids: CASSLEDYEQYF. CDR3 DNA: TGTGCCAGCAGCCTAGAGGACTACGAGCAGTACTTC.

The rearrangement links TRBV2 to TRBJ1-5; no clear D gene. Germline V lookup: CDR1 SNHLY, CDR2 FYNNEI. V lost 2 bases, J lost 8 bases, and 13 bases lay in between. This CDR3 has 14 amino acids. CDR3 DNA: TGTGCCAGCAGTGAACAGACTATATCAGAGCCCCAGCATTTT. Protein: CASSEQTISEPQHF.

This chain links TRBV19 with TRBJ1-1; 9 bases line up with TRBD1. The J segment lost 7 bases and the V segment lost 3 bases, leaving 9 bases of the junction unmatched. Germline loops: CDR1 LNHDA, CDR2 SQIVND (reference sequence). The CDR3 runs to 15 residues. The chain's CDR3 is CASSIPWGQGYEAFF. The CDR3 bases are TGTGCCAGTAGTATTCCCTGGGGACAGGGATATGAAGCTTTCTTT.

This clone was seen only a few times. This chain joins TRBV7-6 and TRBJ2-7, with D tentatively TRBD1 (6 bases). Germline assignment: CDR1 SGHVS and CDR2 FNYEAQ. The CDR3 extends over 16 amino acids. V was clipped by 5 bases and J by 6 bases, with 23 bases between them. The CDR3, as DNA: TGTGCCAGCAGCCCCCAGACCAGGGGCCCTCCTGGCGAGCAGTACTTC. Protein product: CASSPQTRGPPGEQYF.

The chain uses TRBV7-2 and TRBJ2-5, with TRBD1 identical over 8 bases. Unmatched junction bases numbered 6, after V lost 0 bases and J lost 6 bases. Germline V lookup: CDR1 SGHTA, CDR2 FQGNSA. The CDR3 contains 15 residues. The CDR3 DNA reads as TGTGCCAGCAGCTTAGCGGACAGGGACGTAAAGACCCAGTACTTC. This encodes CASSLADRDVKTQYF.

The chain links TRBV2 to TRBJ2-1; 8 positions agree with TRBD2. Looked up from germline, CDR1 is SNHLY and CDR2 is FYNNEI. The CDR3 is made up of 16 amino acids. The ends lost 8 bases at V and 5 bases at J; junction bases unmatched: 14. In DNA, the CDR3 is TGTGCCAGCTTTTCGGCGGGGGGAGGGGATCACAATGAGCAGTTCTTC. Translated, it gives CASFSAGGGDHNEQFF.

V usage is TRBV12-3 or TRBV12-4 and J usage is TRBJ2-7, with TRBD2 as a possible D gene (5 bases). The length of the CDR3 is 11 residues. V dropped 3 bases and J dropped 7 bases, with 7 bases sitting between them. The CDR3: CASSFGKEQYF. The CDR3 DNA reads TGTGCCAGCAGTTTCGGGAAGGAGCAGTACTTC.

V gene TRBV28 combines with J gene TRBJ2-7; no reliable D call. This CDR3 comprises 12 residues. Between the trimmed V and J ends, which lost 8 bases and 4 bases, there was a span of 12 bases. In germline, CDR1 is MDHEN, CDR2 SYDVKM. CDR3 sequence reads: CASVGYPYEQYF. The CDR3 DNA is TGTGCCAGCGTCGGCTACCCTTACGAGCAGTACTTC.

J is TRBJ2-6 and V is TRBV27; tentatively, D is TRBD1 (7 bases). Germline-derived CDR1 and CDR2 are MNHEY and SMNVEV (reference sequence). The V gene lost 3 bases and the J gene lost 5 bases, with 17 bases spanning the gap. This CDR3 comprises 17 residues. CDR3 region: CASSFSGGTNWANVLTF. In DNA, the CDR3 is TGTGCCAGCAGTTTTTCAGGGGGGACGAACTGGGCCAACGTCCTGACTTTC. The full variable domain, its missing parts supplied by reference TRBV27 and TRBJ2-6, is EAQVTQNPRYLITVTGKKLTVTCSQNMNHEYMSWYRQDPGLGLRQIYYSMNVEVTDKGDVPEGYKVSRKEKRNFPLILESPSPNQTSLYFCASSFSGGTNWANVLTFGAGSRLTVL.

This sequence joins TRBV6-2 or TRBV6-3 and TRBJ1-5, with D possibly being TRBD1 (5 bases). Trimming took off 5 bases at V and 3 bases at J, with 11 bases between the two ends. The CDR3 sequence is 14 residues long. The germline gives CDR1 MNHEY, CDR2 SVGEGT. In DNA form, the CDR3 reads TGTGCCAGCAGTAGGGACGAGGACAATCAGCCCCAGCATTTT. This codes for CASSRDEDNQPQHF.